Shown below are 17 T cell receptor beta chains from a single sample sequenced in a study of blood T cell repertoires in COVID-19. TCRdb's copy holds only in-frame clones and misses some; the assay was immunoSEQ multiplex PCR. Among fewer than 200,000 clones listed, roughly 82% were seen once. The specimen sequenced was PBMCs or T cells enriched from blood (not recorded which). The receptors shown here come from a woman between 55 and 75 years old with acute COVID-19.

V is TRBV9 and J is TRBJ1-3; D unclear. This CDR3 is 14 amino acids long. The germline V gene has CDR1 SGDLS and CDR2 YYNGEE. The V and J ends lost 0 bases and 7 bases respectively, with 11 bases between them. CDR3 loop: CASSVEHRGNTIYF. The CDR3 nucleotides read TGTGCCAGCAGCGTAGAACACAGAGGGAACACCATATATTTT. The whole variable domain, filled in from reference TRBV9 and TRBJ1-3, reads DSGVTQTPKHLITATGQRVTLRCSPRSGDLSVYWYQQSLDQGLQFLIQYYNGEERAKGNILERFSAQQFPDLHSELNLSSLELGDSALYFCASSVEHRGNTIYFGEGSWLTVV.

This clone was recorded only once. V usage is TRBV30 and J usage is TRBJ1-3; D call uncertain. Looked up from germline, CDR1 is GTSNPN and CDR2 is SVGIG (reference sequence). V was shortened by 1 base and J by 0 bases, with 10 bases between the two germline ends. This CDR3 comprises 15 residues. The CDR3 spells CAWSASGISGNTIYF. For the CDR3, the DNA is TGTGCCTGGAGTGCTTCAGGCATCTCTGGAAACACCATATATTTT. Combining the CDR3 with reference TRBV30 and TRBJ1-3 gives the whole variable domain SQTIHQWPATLVQPVGSPLSLECTVEGTSNPNLYWYRQAAGRGLQLLFYSVGIGQISSEVPQNLSASRPQDRQFILSSKKLLLSDSGFYLCAWSASGISGNTIYFGEGSWLTVV.

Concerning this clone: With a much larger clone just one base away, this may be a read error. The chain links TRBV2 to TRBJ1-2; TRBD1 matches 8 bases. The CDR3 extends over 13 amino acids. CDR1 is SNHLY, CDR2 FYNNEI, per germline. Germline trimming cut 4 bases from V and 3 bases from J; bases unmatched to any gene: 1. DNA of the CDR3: TGTGCCAGCAGTGCGACAGGGGACTATGGCTACACCTTC. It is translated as CASSATGDYGYTF.

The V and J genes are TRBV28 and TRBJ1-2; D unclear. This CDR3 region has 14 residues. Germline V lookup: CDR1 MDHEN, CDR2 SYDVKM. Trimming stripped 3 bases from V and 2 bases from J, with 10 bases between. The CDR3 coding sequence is TGTGCCAGCAGTTTGTCAGGCACGAACTATGGCTACACCTTC. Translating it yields CASSLSGTNYGYTF.

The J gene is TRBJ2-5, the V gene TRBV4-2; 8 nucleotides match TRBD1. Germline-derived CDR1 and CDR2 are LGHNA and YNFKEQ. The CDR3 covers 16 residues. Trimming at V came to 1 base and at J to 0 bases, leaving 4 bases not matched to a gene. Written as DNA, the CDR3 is TGTGCCAGCAGCCAAGCGGACAGGGCGAACCAAGAGACCCAGTACTTC. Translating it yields CASSQADRANQETQYF.

CDR3 sequence (DNA): TGTGCCAGCAGCCAGGGCCCCTTCAGCCCCTACAATGAGCAGTTCTTC. Protein product: CASSQGPFSPYNEQFF. This chain uses TRBV3-1 (or the pseudogene TRBV3-2) with TRBJ2-1; D remains unclear. V was trimmed by 3 bases and J by 2 bases, leaving 14 bases between them. The length of the CDR3 is 16 residues. Per germline, CDR1 LGHDT and CDR2 YNNKEL (reference sequence).

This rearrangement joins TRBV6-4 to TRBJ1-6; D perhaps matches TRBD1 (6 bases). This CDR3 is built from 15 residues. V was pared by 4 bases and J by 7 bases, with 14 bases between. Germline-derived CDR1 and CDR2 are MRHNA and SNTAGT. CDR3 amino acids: CASSVQTGMNSPLHF. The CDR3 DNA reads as TGTGCCAGCAGTGTCCAGACAGGAATGAATTCACCCCTCCACTTT.

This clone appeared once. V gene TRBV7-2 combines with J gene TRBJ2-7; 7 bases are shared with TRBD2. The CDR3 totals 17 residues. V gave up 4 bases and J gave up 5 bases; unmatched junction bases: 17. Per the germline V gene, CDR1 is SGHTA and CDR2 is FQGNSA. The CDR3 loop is CASSSGGWAALGDEQYV. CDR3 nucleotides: TGTGCCAGCAGCTCCGGGGGGTGGGCAGCGCTTGGGGACGAGCAGTACGTC.

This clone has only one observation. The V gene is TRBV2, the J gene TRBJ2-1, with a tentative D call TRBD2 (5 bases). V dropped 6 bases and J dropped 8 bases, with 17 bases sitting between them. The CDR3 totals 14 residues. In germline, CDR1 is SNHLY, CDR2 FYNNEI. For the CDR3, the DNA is TGTGCCAGCAGGGAGGACGAGGCCTTCTATGAGCAGTTCTTC. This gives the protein CASREDEAFYEQFF.

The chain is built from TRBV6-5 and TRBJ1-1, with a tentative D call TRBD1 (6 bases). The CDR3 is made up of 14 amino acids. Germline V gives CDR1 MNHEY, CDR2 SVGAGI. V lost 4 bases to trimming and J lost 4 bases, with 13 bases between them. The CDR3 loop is CASSWTLGGTEAFF. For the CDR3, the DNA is TGTGCCAGCAGTTGGACGTTAGGGGGCACTGAAGCTTTCTTT.

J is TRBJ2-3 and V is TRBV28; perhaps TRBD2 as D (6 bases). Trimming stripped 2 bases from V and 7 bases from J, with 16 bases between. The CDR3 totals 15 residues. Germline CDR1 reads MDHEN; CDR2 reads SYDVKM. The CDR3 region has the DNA TGTGCCAGCAGTTTAATGGAGTACGGCGGGAATACGCAGTATTTT. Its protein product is CASSLMEYGGNTQYF.

CDR3 residues: CASSPEGTALSEQYF. CDR3 coding DNA: TGCGCCAGCAGCCCGGAGGGGACAGCTCTCTCCGAGCAGTACTTC. This chain joins TRBV5-1 and TRBJ2-7; D might be TRBD1 (7 bases). V lost 4 bases and J 6 bases, leaving 20 bases between the germline ends. Germline CDR1 SGHRS, CDR2 YFSETQ. The CDR3 totals 15 residues.

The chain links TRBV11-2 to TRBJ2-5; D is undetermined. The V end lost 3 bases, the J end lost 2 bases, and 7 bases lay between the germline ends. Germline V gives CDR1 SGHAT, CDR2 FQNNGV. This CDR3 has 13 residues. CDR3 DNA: TGTGCCAGCAGCTTCAGTCAGCAAGAGACCCAGTACTTC. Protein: CASSFSQQETQYF. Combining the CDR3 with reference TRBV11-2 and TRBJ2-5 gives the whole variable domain EAGVAQSPRYKIIEKRQSVAFWCNPISGHATLYWYQQILGQGPKLLIQFQNNGVVDDSQLPKDRFSAERLKGVDSTLKIQPAKLEDSAVYLCASSFSQQETQYFGPGTRLLVL.

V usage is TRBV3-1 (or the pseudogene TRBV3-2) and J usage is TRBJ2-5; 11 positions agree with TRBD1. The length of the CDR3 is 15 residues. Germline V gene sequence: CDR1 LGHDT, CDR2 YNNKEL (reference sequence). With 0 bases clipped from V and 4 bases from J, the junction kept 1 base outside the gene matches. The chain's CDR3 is CASSQEDRGRETQYF. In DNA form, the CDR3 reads TGTGCCAGCAGCCAAGAGGACAGGGGGCGAGAGACCCAGTACTTC.

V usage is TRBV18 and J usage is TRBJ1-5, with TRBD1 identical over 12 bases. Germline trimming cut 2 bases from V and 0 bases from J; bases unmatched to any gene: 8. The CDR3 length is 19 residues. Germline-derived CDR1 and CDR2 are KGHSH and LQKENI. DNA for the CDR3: TGTGCCAGCTCACCATTTGGGACAGGGGGCGCGGGTAGCAATCAGCCCCAGCATTTT. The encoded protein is CASSPFGTGGAGSNQPQHF.

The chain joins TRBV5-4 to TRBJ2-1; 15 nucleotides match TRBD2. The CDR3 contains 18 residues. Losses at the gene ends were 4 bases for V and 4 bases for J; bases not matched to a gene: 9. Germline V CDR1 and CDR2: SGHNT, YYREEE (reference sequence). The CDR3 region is CASSIGTSGRPMYNEQFF. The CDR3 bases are TGTGCCAGCAGCATTGGGACTAGCGGGAGGCCTATGTACAATGAGCAGTTCTTC.

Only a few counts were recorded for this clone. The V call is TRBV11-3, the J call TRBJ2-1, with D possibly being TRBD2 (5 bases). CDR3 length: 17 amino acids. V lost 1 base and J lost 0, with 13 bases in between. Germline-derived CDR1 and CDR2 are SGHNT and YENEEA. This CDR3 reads CASSLVGKRLSYNEQFF. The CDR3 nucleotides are TGTGCCAGCAGCTTAGTCGGTAAGCGGCTCTCCTACAATGAGCAGTTCTTC.